This TCR beta chain was identified during a study of cytomegalovirus exposure and HLA in healthy donors. This clone has a handful of counts. Its matching antigen is unknown. A multiplex PCR was run with 60 Vbeta primers and 13 Jbeta primers. As originally analysed: Later, an analysis found approximately 80 million unique TCR beta chains, and roughly 10 million of these were shared. Sequencing was performed with immunoSEQ multiplex PCR; in TCRdb, only in-frame clones are kept and a portion is missing. That table furnishes V, J and clone size, whereas the DNA furnished D and trimming. Of roughly 140,000 clones in the sample, about a tenth were seen once. Whole-study findings and limits: Judged likely to be a sequencing artifact was a cluster of highly shared sequence variants. Prior analysis indicated that the majority of TCR beta V segments exhibited productivity approximately 90% or approximately 30% of the time. It was 160 or so TCR beta chains that were listed as cytomegalovirus-associated.

Germline V CDR1 and CDR2: LNHDA, SQIVND (reference sequence). This CDR3 is built from 15 residues. J gave up 4 bases and V 4 bases, and 8 bases lay outside the gene matches. The sequence derives from a male donor in good health and CMV-seronegative. The rearrangement joins TRBV19 to TRBJ1-2; the match to TRBD1 covers 8 bases. Sequencing used PBMCs. CDR3 protein: CASSTPSTGGYGYTF. CDR3 DNA sequence: TGTGCCAGTAGTACCCCCTCCACAGGGGGCTATGGCTACACCTTC.